These T cell receptor beta chains were read from a single sample in a study of T cell changes during pregnancy in multiple sclerosis. Profiled with immunoSEQ multiplex PCR; TCRdb holds only in-frame clones, not every one. The table includes fewer than 85,000 clones, 85% to 95% detected once. Material: peripheral blood, obtained in the third trimester of pregnancy. These receptor sequences come from a female donor in good health, enrolled as a control in a pregnancy study. Each CDR3 is given with its conserved first and last residue. D genes are given only for firm matches. Rows give clone size only sometimes, using once, few, many, or a class for an expanded clone.

v_gene	j_gene	d_gene	len	abundance	CDR3nt	CDR3aa
TRBV6-1	TRBJ1-2	-	14	-	TGTGCCAGCAGTGAAGGGGAGGGGGGCTATGGCTACACCTTC	CASSEGEGGYGYTF
TRBV6-4	TRBJ2-1	TRBD2	15	-	TGTGCCAGCAGTGCCACTAGCGGGAGAGGGACTGAGCAGTTCTTC	CASSATSGRGTEQFF
TRBV30	TRBJ2-3	-	13	-	TGTGCCTGGAGCTCCTCGGGCACAGATACGCAGTATTTT	CAWSSSGTDTQYF
TRBV7-2	TRBJ2-7	-	14	once	TGTGCCAGCAGCGCCCCAGGGTCGACCTACGAGCAGTACTTC	CASSAPGSTYEQYF
TRBV28	TRBJ2-5	-	14	-	TGTGCCAGCAGCCCCGAGTATAGAGGAGAGACCCAGTACTTC	CASSPEYRGETQYF
TRBV27	TRBJ2-7	-	14	-	TGTGCCAGCAACGGGACTCCCAGAAACTACGAGCAGTACTTC	CASNGTPRNYEQYF
TRBV29-1	TRBJ1-2	-	12	-	TGCAGCTGTGGGGACGGGGGAGAAATCTACACCTTC	CSCGDGGEIYTF
TRBV27	TRBJ2-3	TRBD1	15	-	TGTGCCAGCAGACAACAGGGGTCCAATGGGAATACGCAGTATTTT	CASRQQGSNGNTQYF
TRBV7-2	TRBJ2-5	-	15	-	TGTGCCAGCAGTCACGCAGGACTACTTCGCGGGGCCCAGTACTTC	CASSHAGLLRGAQYF
TRBV9	TRBJ2-1	-	12	-	TGTGCCAGCAGCGTAGGTAGCAATGAGCAGTTCTTC	CASSVGSNEQFF
TRBV14	TRBJ2-1	TRBD2	16	few	TGTGCCAGCAGCCAATTACTAGCGGGGGGGCACAATGAGCAGTTCTTC	CASSQLLAGGHNEQFF
TRBV28	TRBJ1-5	-	15	-	TGTGCCAGCAGGCCCCTCGAGGTGTACAATCAGCCCCAGCATTTT	CASRPLEVYNQPQHF
TRBV2	TRBJ1-2	-	13	-	TGTGCCAGCAGTGAGGGAGGTTTGTATGGCTACACCTTC	CASSEGGLYGYTF
TRBV7-2	TRBJ2-2	TRBD2	14	-	TGTGCCAGCAGCAGGGACTACATCACCGGGGAGCTGTTTTTT	CASSRDYITGELFF
TRBV5-1	TRBJ1-3	TRBD1	19	once	TGCGCCAGCAGCTTGGTACAGGGGGCAACCCTATCTTCTGGAAACACCATATATTTT	CASSLVQGATLSSGNTIYF
TRBV5-4	TRBJ1-1	-	14	-	TGTGCCAGCAGCTCCCAGGGAACGAACACTGAAGCTTTCTTT	CASSSQGTNTEAFF
TRBV30	TRBJ1-4	TRBD1	13	-	TGTGCCTCGTACAGGGGAATGAGTGAAAAACTGTTTTTT	CASYRGMSEKLFF
TRBV18	TRBJ2-7	-	16	-	TGTGCCAGCTCACCACCGATAAGACCGACTAGCTACGAGCAGTACTTC	CASSPPIRPTSYEQYF
TRBV2	TRBJ2-7	-	12	-	TGTGCCAGCAGTGAACGAGGTTTGGAGCAGTACTTC	CASSERGLEQYF
TRBV6-1	TRBJ2-7	TRBD2	15	few	TGTGCCAGCAGTGAACTAGCGGGGGGCTCCTACGAGCAGTACTTC	CASSELAGGSYEQYF
TRBV19	TRBJ1-5	TRBD1	15	-	TGTGCCAGTAGTATGGGGACAGGGTCTAGTCAGCCCCAGCATTTT	CASSMGTGSSQPQHF
TRBV4-1	TRBJ2-1	TRBD2	15	-	TGCGCCAGCACCTCCTTACTAGCGGGTTCCAATGAGCAGTTCTTC	CASTSLLAGSNEQFF
TRBV10-1	TRBJ2-3	TRBD1	15	-	TGCGCCAGCAGGAGGACAGGGGGCGCGCCAGATACGCAGTATTTT	CASRRTGGAPDTQYF
TRBV28	TRBJ2-7	TRBD1	15	-	TGTGCCAGCAGCTCACCGGGACAGGGCACCTACGAGCAGTACTTC	CASSSPGQGTYEQYF
TRBV28	TRBJ1-2	-	14	-	TGTGCCAGCAGTTTGGGCAGGGGCAGTGGAGGCTACACCTTC	CASSLGRGSGGYTF
TRBV10-3	TRBJ2-7	-	15	-	TGTGCCATCAGCGGCGGCAGGGGTGGGGAGAACGAGCAGTACTTC	CAISGGRGGENEQYF
TRBV28	TRBJ2-7	TRBD1	15	-	TGTGCCAGCAGACGCCCCTCGACAGGGTTGGCCGAGCAGTACTTC	CASRRPSTGLAEQYF
TRBV9	TRBJ1-1	-	13	once	TGTGCCAGCAGCGTAGCCCTAACCCCTGAAGCTTTCTTT	CASSVALTPEAFF
TRBV23-1	TRBJ2-5	-	19	-	TGCGCCAGCAGTCAATTTAGCGGCCCGGGACTCCACATCGAGGAGACCCAGTACTTC	CASSQFSGPGLHIEETQYF
TRBV5-4	TRBJ2-1	-	14	-	TGTGCCAGCACCACCAAGTACGCGCTTAATGAGCAGTTCTTC	CASTTKYALNEQFF
TRBV28	TRBJ2-7	-	13	-	TGTGCCAGCAGTTTACAGGGCGCCTACGAGCAGTACTTC	CASSLQGAYEQYF
TRBV4-2	TRBJ2-1	TRBD2	15	-	TGTGCCAGCAGCCATGCGGGAGGAGAGTTCAATGAGCAGTTCTTC	CASSHAGGEFNEQFF
TRBV7-8	TRBJ2-1	-	15	-	TGTGCCAGCAGCGCGGGTCAGACTATCAACAATGAGCAGTTCTTC	CASSAGQTINNEQFF
TRBV28	TRBJ1-4	-	13	-	TGTGCCAGCAGTTTTAACACGCGCGGAAAACTGTTTTTT	CASSFNTRGKLFF
TRBV2	TRBJ1-1	-	14	-	TGTGCCGGCCGACGCAGGTCGGCGAACACTGAAGCTTTCTTT	CAGRRRSANTEAFF
TRBV28	TRBJ1-2	-	14	-	TGTGCCAGCAGTTTGGGAGATCTTAGAGGAGGCTACACCTTC	CASSLGDLRGGYTF
TRBV7-9	TRBJ2-1	-	16	-	TGTGCCAGCAGCTTAGGGGCAGGTTGGGAGAACAATGAGCAGTTCTTC	CASSLGAGWENNEQFF
TRBV2	TRBJ1-5	-	14	-	TGTGCCAGCAGTCTCAGGGCTAGTAATCAGCCCCAGCATTTT	CASSLRASNQPQHF
TRBV7-2	TRBJ2-3	TRBD1	14	-	TGTGCCAGCAGCCTCGACAGGGCCACAGATACGCAGTATTTT	CASSLDRATDTQYF
TRBV6-5	TRBJ2-1	TRBD2	15	-	TGTGCCAGCAGTTTAGCGGGTTTCTCCTACAATGAGCAGTTCTTC	CASSLAGFSYNEQFF
TRBV6-6	TRBJ2-7	-	12	-	TGTGCCAGCAGCGCCGGGATCTACGAGCAGTACTTC	CASSAGIYEQYF
TRBV9	TRBJ1-2	-	15	-	TGTGCCAGCAGCGCGAGCCATCGGGGAACCCGGGGCTACACCTTC	CASSASHRGTRGYTF
TRBV28	TRBJ1-6	TRBD1	16	-	TGTGCCAGCAGTCCTAGGACAGGTTCCTATAATTCACCCCTCCACTTT	CASSPRTGSYNSPLHF
TRBV4-1	TRBJ2-7	TRBD1	15	-	TGCGCCAGCAGCCAAGGACTTGGGACAGCGTACGAGCAGTACTTC	CASSQGLGTAYEQYF
TRBV5-1	TRBJ1-1	-	13	-	TGCGCCAGCAGCTTAGGTGCCAACAGTGAAGCTTTCTTT	CASSLGANSEAFF
TRBV27	TRBJ2-5	TRBD2	16	-	TGTGCCAGCAGTTTAGGAGCGGGACTGTACCAAGAGACCCAGTACTTC	CASSLGAGLYQETQYF